The source of this T cell receptor beta chain is a study of blood T cells in healthy people across ages. Whole-study findings and limits: Higher diversity, along with more naive CD4+ cells, distinguished long-lived donors from aged donors.

A second PCR, run for roughly 7 to 12 cycles, used a sample-barcoded 5' primer plus a J-beta primer mix. Each of the samples gave a minimum of 3 million paired-end reads that contained CDR3. TCRdb re-called the 5' RACE reads through MiXCR, storing one row per CDR3 protein. The data hold hundreds of thousands of distinct CDR3 sequences, with 32% observed a single time. About this clonotype itself: The antigen remains undetermined. Being one base from a much bigger clone, this may be a read error.

V shed 3 bases and J shed 11 bases, with 13 bases lying between them. This CDR3 contains 12 residues. Germline V gene lookup returns CDR1 LNHNV and CDR2 YYDKDF (reference sequence). The sequencing input was blood. The clonotype comes from a woman older than 75 in good health. The chain is built from TRBV15 and TRBJ2-5; D is possibly TRBD1 or TRBD2 (5 bases each). CDR3 residues: CATSRRGNEQYF. Here the CDR3 DNA reads TGTGCCACCAGCAGGAGGGGTAATGAGCAGTACTTC.